Reported below is one T cell receptor (beta chain). What it recognizes is unknown. This specimen comes from a study of OX40 agonist ivuxolimab in advanced cancers. Study at large: Across the patients, intravenous ivuxolimab was delivered every 2 weeks at 0.01 to 10 mg/kg. Study-wide findings and caveats: Expanded clones belonging to CD8+ T cells outnumbered, on average, those of CD4+. CD4+ and CD8+ blood T cells expanded clonally by week 6 at 0.1 to 3.0 mg/kg.

Sequenced by immunoSEQ multiplex PCR; TCRdb stores in-frame clones only, minus some. The table records around 51,000 clones, roughly 80% of them present only once. This CDR3 contains 13 residues. The germline CDR1 and CDR2 sequences are MNHNY and SVGAGI (reference sequence). Deletions cut 7 bases from V and 0 bases from J, with 10 bases between. V is TRBV6-6 and J is TRBJ2-7; tentatively, D is TRBD1 (5 bases). The sample here was CD4+ or CD8+ T cells sorted from blood, taken in a trial of the OX40 agonist ivuxolimab. The clonotype comes from an adult with an advanced solid tumor such as melanoma, head and neck, liver or kidney cancer. The CDR3 reads CASTPTASYEQYF. CDR3 bases: TGTGCCAGCACCCCGACAGCCTCCTACGAGCAGTACTTC.